Below, 14 T cell receptor beta chains from the same sample are listed, as sequenced in a study of PD-1 blockade in classical Hodgkin lymphoma (dated by TCRdb to the early 2020s). The time point tag for this specimen amounts to: cycle 1 day 1 (C1D1), immediately before nivolumab initiation. Every trial patient had relapsed following autologous stem cell transplantation, and prior brentuximab vedotin exposure was what differed among cohorts A, B and C. Receptor libraries were prepared by the immunoSEQ multiplex PCR assay. In TCRdb, the immuneACCESS table is reduced to in-frame sequences with V and J assigned. These tables do not hold every clone; where another copy was compared, an unresolved V gene accounts for under half, and the others remain unexplained. This sample gives 38,000 or so clones in total; 80% to 90% of them show up just once. The top ten constitute around 9.7% of the sample. The sample in question was peripheral blood mononuclear cells (PBMCs), obtained at baseline. These receptor sequences come from a human donor with classical Hodgkin lymphoma.

This clone was recorded once. V gene TRBV27 combines with J gene TRBJ2-1; either TRBD1 or TRBD2 may fit D (5 bases each). CDR1 is MNHEY and CDR2 is SMNVEV in the germline V gene (reference sequence). Between the trimmed V and J ends, which lost 5 bases and 5 bases, there was a span of 19 bases. The CDR3 runs 16 residues. CDR3 sequence: CASSLHGARDDNEQFF. The CDR3 bases are TGTGCCAGCAGTCTCCACGGGGCTAGGGATGACAATGAGCAGTTCTTC.

Note on this clone: This likely comes from a read error, as the CDR3 has no conserved phenylalanine or tryptophan at its end. The chain couples TRBV5-8 to TRBJ1-1; TRBD1 aligns across 8 bases. Germline V gives CDR1 SGHTS, CDR2 YDEGEE. This CDR3 is built from 16 residues. The J segment lost 7 bases and the V segment lost 5 bases, leaving 16 bases of the junction unmatched. CDR3 sequence: CASRADYRGGMNEAFL. The CDR3 region has the DNA TGTGCCAGCAGGGCTGATTACAGGGGGGGAATGAATGAAGCTTTCCTT.

The gene calls are TRBV4-3 and TRBJ2-1, with 10 bases lining up with TRBD2. The germline gives CDR1 LGHNA, CDR2 YSLEER. Trimming removed 3 bases from V and 4 bases from J; junction bases left unmatched: 9. The CDR3 loop spans 17 amino acids. CDR3 coding DNA: TGCGCCAGCAGCCAGGGGCGGACTAGCGGCACATACAATGAGCAGTTCTTC. The encoded protein is CASSQGRTSGTYNEQFF.

This clone is categorized as medium-sized. V usage is TRBV27 and J usage is TRBJ2-1, with TRBD1 as a possible D gene (6 bases). Germline V gene data show CDR1 as MNHEY and CDR2 as SMNVEV (reference sequence). Trimming removed 7 bases from V and 7 bases from J, with 8 bases in between. This CDR3 has 11 amino acids. In DNA form, the CDR3 reads TGTGCCAGCACCCAGGGGAATGAGCAGTTCTTC. The encoded protein is CASTQGNEQFF.

The rearrangement joins TRBV2 to TRBJ1-2, with 10 bases fitting TRBD1. The trim removed 4 bases at V and 2 bases at J, leaving 1 base unmatched. This CDR3 has 14 residues. Germline CDR1 and CDR2: SNHLY and FYNNEI. CDR3 nucleotides: TGTGCCAGCAGTGGGGGACAGGGGAACTATGGCTACACCTTC. As protein: CASSGGQGNYGYTF.

The chain employs TRBV28 and TRBJ1-2; maybe TRBD1 (6 bases). The ends were cut back, 4 bases at V and 2 bases at J, with 8 bases in the middle. The CDR3 totals 13 residues. Germline assignment: CDR1 MDHEN and CDR2 SYDVKM. The chain's CDR3 is CASSSGVNYGYTF. The CDR3 DNA sequence: TGTGCCAGCAGTTCAGGGGTCAACTATGGCTACACCTTC.

The chain has TRBV20-1 and TRBJ2-1; D not resolved. V shed 3 bases and J shed 6 bases, with 3 bases lying between them. This CDR3 contains 10 residues. The germline V gene has CDR1 DFQATT and CDR2 SNEGSKA (reference sequence). The CDR3 loop is CSARVNEQFF. As DNA, the CDR3 is TGCAGTGCTAGGGTCAATGAGCAGTTCTTC.

V is TRBV29-1 and J is TRBJ1-2; TRBD1 matches at 8 bases. The CDR3 consists of 13 residues. Trimming took 2 bases from V and 6 from J; bases not matched to a gene: 5. The germline V gene has CDR1 SQVTM and CDR2 ANQGSEA. As DNA, the CDR3 is TGCAGCGTTGAACCGGACAGGGAGGATGGCTACACCTTC. It translates to CSVEPDREDGYTF.

CDR3 loop: CSVGVLIAYNEQFF. The CDR3 DNA follows: TGCAGCGTTGGAGTGTTGATTGCCTACAATGAGCAGTTCTTC. The chain joins TRBV29-1 to TRBJ2-1, with unresolved D. The CDR3 loop spans 14 amino acids. Germline assignment: CDR1 SQVTM and CDR2 ANQGSEA. The germline V and J ends were trimmed by 4 bases and 2 bases, with 12 bases remaining between them.

The J gene is TRBJ2-2, the V gene TRBV5-1; the D is unclear. V lost 0 bases and J lost 8, with 5 bases in between. Germline CDR1 and CDR2: SGHRS and YFSETQ. There are 12 residues in the CDR3. In DNA form, the CDR3 reads TGCGCCAGCAGCTTGGAAAGGGGGGAGCTGTTTTTT. Translated: CASSLERGELFF.

The chain uses TRBV7-3 and TRBJ2-1; TRBD2 is a possible D gene (6 bases). The V end was cut by 3 bases, the J end by 4 bases, with 13 bases between. Germline V lookup: CDR1 SGHTA, CDR2 FQGTGA. CDR3 length equals 15 residues. DNA for the CDR3: TGTGCCAGCAGCTTTGGGGAGGTCGGATACAATGAGCAGTTCTTC. It codes for CASSFGEVGYNEQFF.

The chain carries TRBV29-1 and TRBJ2-1; the D is unclear. The V and J ends lost 5 bases and 3 bases respectively, with 2 bases between them. CDR1 is SQVTM, CDR2 ANQGSEA, per germline. The CDR3 has 10 amino acids. This CDR3 is CSVFYNEQFF. The CDR3, as DNA: TGCAGCGTTTTCTACAATGAGCAGTTCTTC.

The V gene is TRBV27, the J gene TRBJ2-3; D is undetermined. CDR3 length: 13 amino acids. Germline V gives CDR1 MNHEY, CDR2 SMNVEV (reference sequence). With 5 bases removed from V and 2 bases from J, the gap between germline ends came to 8 bases. The CDR3 loop reads CASSGADTDTQYF. CDR3 in DNA: TGTGCCAGCAGTGGCGCGGACACAGATACGCAGTATTTT.

The chain has TRBV7-8 and TRBJ2-7, with 8 bases that match TRBD2. Germline trimming cut 4 bases from V and 4 bases from J; bases unmatched to any gene: 12. Germline-derived CDR1 and CDR2 are SGHVS and FQNEAQ. The CDR3 loop spans 16 amino acids. The CDR3 here is CASSYSTGTSSYEQYF. CDR3 DNA sequence: TGTGCCAGCAGCTACTCAACCGGGACTAGTTCTTACGAGCAGTACTTC.